This TCR beta chain emerged from a study of T-cell memory formation after mild COVID-19. Regarding the study as a whole: Certain responding clones were present in pre-infection memory, suggesting participation of cross-reactive memory. Contracting CD4+ clones lay largely in CM and EM, with CD8+ ones residing in EMRA.

This clonotype came up a few times. As yet, its antigen is unknown. Mismatch with germline at one junction end may stem from a read error. MiXCR, run by TCRdb on the 5' RACE reads, gives a single entry per CDR3 protein. The repertoire has about 400,000 distinct CDR3 sequences, about a quarter of them found once; the top ten carry over 10%. This CDR3 has 18 amino acids. CDR1 and CDR2 (germline): SEHNR, FQNEAQ (reference sequence). The clonotype was recovered from an adult woman who had mild COVID-19 (a few samples of this study predate the infection). Cell type and time point are not known. Source material: PBMCs or a T cell subset sorted from them (not recorded which). The V call is TRBV7-9, the J call TRBJ2-2; 7 positions match TRBD1. The CDR3 loop is CASSHTQHRGANTGELFF. The CDR3 region has the DNA TGTGCCAGCAGCCACACACAACACAGGGGAGCGAATACCGGGGAGCTGTTTTTT.